The present T cell receptor (beta chain) was sequenced within a study of T cells after yellow fever vaccination (dated by TCRdb to about 2019). Turning to the overall study: Libraries from fractions with low cell numbers were prepared with the SMART-Seq v4 Ultra Low Input RNA kit. The cohort comprised two healthy male donors, one aged 18 to 30 and one aged 30 to 40 years. To track T-cell clones before and after primary and booster YFV17D yellow fever vaccination, bulk TCR alpha and beta repertoires were sequenced longitudinally. Blood was drawn at multiple timepoints before and after primary and secondary immunization, with bulk PBMC replicates and cell subsets isolated.

The treatment or condition tag for this specimen amounts to: live attenuated yellow fever vaccine strain. At each blood-draw timepoint, two biological replicates of bulk PBMCs were obtained. A standard Ficoll-Paque protocol was used to isolate PBMCs from peripheral blood. RNA was extracted with TriZol from bulk PBMCs, CD4 and CD8 fractions, and dextramer-positive and dextramer-negative fractions. The sequencer was an Illumina NovaSeq 6000. TCR cDNA was made using 5'RACE template switching, a step that added a universal primer site and unique molecular identifiers. cDNA synthesis was primed from both the TCR alpha and TCR beta constant segments. Libraries were amplified in two PCR steps, with sample barcodes and sequencing adapters added in the second step. Libraries were sequenced on Illumina HiSeq 2500 (2x100 bp) or NovaSeq (2x150 bp). On the authors' methods: Reads were demultiplexed and collapsed into UMI consensus sequences with MIGEC, and V(D)J alignment was performed with MiXCR. Vaccine-responding clonotypes were identified with edgeR using replicate PBMC samples, with FDR below 0.01 and a log2 fold change above 5 up to day 15 being required. Each bulk clonotype was labeled CD4 or CD8 based on which sequenced repertoire, CD4 or CD8, contained the clonotype at higher abundance. The raw public reads went through TCRdb reprocessing: fastp at Q25, MiXCR clone calling, in-frame beta chains kept. Rows with a matching CDR3 protein are joined into one entry that keeps the most common DNA and genes. These V and J calls are TCRdb output, not the study's own analysis. Within this sample are some 420,000 distinct CDR3 sequences, with under 20% of them counted one time only. The ten largest clones capture 15% to 20% of the sample.

The CDR3 runs 14 residues from the cysteine to the phenylalanine. Of the read, only the CDR3 DNA is kept; its 42 bases are in frame from base 1. From a lookup of the germline V gene, CDR1 and CDR2 are SQVTM and ANQGSEA. Compared with germline, V lacks 7 bases and J lacks 5 bases; bases without a gene match: 13. General conclusions and limits of the study: Computational filtering was needed because FACS-sorted repertoires could contain abundant contaminating clonotypes from the bulk population. Because only a couple of donors were included in the study, the extent to which the findings can be generalized is limited. After the booster, most clones that had expanded after primary vaccination were detected again (around 96% of CD4 and 70% to 90% of CD8), suggesting broad maintenance of memory. A small fraction of clonotypes appeared in both the CD4 and CD8 compartments, likely as a result of convergent recombination. The secondary T-cell response was found to be weaker but faster than the primary response, with a peak reached on day 5 rather than on day 15.

Remarks on this clonotype: The antigen it recognizes is unknown. Qualities for individual bases were not recorded, and no much larger clone is one base off.

This receptor was obtained from a man aged 18 to 35 who received the YFV17D yellow fever vaccine. Sample: PBMCs, taken before the yellow fever booster vaccination. The chain employs TRBV29-1 and TRBJ2-7; TRBD1 agrees with 8 junctional bases. The CDR3 corresponds to CSALKTDRVDEQYF. The bases read TGCAGCGCCCTGAAGACGGACAGGGTCGACGAGCAGTACTTC.